This T cell receptor (beta chain) derives from a study of post-analysis software for immune sequencing data. Background on the study: The cohort encompassed relapsing-remitting, secondary progressive and progressive-relapsing multiple sclerosis disease courses. Overall study findings and caveats: When compared against controls, multiple sclerosis patients showed significantly lower normalized Chao1 diversity. F measure clustering grouped samples strongly by preparation batch. Compared with controls, patients had more of roughly 5 TRBV segments, including TRBV5-6, TRBV5-1 and TRBV20-1.

The trim removed 5 bases at V and 2 bases at J, leaving 4 bases unmatched. The CDR3 sequence is 14 residues long. Worth noting for this clonotype: Its antigen is not identified.

Unique molecular identifiers featured in each of the TCR beta cDNA libraries. Between about 1 and 10 million T cells gave rise to about 450,000 cDNA molecules. TCRdb itself ran the PCR reads through MiXCR, one entry per CDR3 protein. Altogether around 400,000 distinct CDR3 sequences are present, roughly 38% being singletons, with the ten largest covering 10% to 15%. Sequencing was carried out using blood. The chain links TRBV12-3 or TRBV12-4 to TRBJ2-5, with 8 bases fitting TRBD1. The source is a girl aged 10 to 17 with multiple sclerosis. The CDR3, as DNA: TGTGCCAGCAGTGGACAGGGCGTACAAGAGACCCAGTACTTC. Protein product: CASSGQGVQETQYF.